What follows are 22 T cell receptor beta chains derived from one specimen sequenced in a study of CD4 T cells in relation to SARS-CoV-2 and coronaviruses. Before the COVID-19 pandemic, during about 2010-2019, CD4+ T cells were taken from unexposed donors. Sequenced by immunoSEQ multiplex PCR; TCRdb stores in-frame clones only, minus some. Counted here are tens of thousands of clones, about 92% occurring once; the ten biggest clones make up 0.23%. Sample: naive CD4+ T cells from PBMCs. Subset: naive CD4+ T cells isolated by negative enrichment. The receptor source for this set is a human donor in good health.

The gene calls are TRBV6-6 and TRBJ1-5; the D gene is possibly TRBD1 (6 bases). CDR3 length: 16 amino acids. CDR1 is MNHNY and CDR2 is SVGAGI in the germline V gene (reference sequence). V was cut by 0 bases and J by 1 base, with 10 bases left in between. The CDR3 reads CASSYSPGQSNQPQHF. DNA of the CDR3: TGTGCCAGCAGTTACTCCCCAGGACAGAGCAATCAGCCCCAGCATTTT.

DNA of the CDR3: TGTGCCAGCAGCGGGTCGACAAACTATGGCTACACCTTC. As protein: CASSGSTNYGYTF. The gene calls are TRBV5-4 and TRBJ1-2; D gene unclear. The CDR3 extends over 13 amino acids. Trimming cost V 4 bases and J 2 bases, with 9 bases left between them. CDR1 is SGHNT and CDR2 is YYREEE in the germline V gene (reference sequence). Complete variable domain (other parts from reference TRBV5-4 and TRBJ1-2): ETGVTQSPTHLIKTRGQQVTLRCSSQSGHNTVSWYQQALGQGPQFIFQYYREEENGRGNFPPRFSGLQFPNYSSELNVNALELDDSALYLCASSGSTNYGYTFGSGTRLTVV.

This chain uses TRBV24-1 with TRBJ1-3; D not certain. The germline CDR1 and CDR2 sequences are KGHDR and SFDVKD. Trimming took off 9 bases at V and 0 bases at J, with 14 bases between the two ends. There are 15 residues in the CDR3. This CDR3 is CATFPDESSGNTIYF. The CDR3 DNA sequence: TGTGCCACCTTCCCTGACGAGAGCTCTGGAAACACCATATATTTT.

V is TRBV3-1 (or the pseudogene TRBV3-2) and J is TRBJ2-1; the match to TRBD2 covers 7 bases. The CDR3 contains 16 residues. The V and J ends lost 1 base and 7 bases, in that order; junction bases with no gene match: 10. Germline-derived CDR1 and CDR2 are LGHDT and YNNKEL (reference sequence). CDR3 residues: CASSQGGGGGWNEQFF. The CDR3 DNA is TGTGCCAGCAGCCAAGGGGGCGGGGGAGGATGGAATGAGCAGTTCTTC.

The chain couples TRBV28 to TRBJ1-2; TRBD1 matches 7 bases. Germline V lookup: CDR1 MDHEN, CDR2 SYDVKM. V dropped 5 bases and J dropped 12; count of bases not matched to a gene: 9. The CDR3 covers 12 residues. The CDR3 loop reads CASSPDRATHTF. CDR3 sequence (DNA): TGTGCCAGCAGTCCCGACAGGGCCACTCACACCTTC.

CDR3 sequence (DNA): TGTGCCAGTAGTATCGAAGCATCTGGGTTTTCTGGAAACACCATATATTTT. Translated: CASSIEASGFSGNTIYF. The chain joins TRBV19 to TRBJ1-3; D unclear. V was trimmed by 3 bases and J by 1 base, leaving 16 bases between them. The CDR3 totals 17 residues. Per the germline V gene, CDR1 is LNHDA and CDR2 is SQIVND (reference sequence).

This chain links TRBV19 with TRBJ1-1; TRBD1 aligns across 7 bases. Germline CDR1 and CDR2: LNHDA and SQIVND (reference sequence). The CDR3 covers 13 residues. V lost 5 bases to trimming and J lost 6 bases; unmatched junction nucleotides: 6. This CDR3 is CASSSGQVSEAFF. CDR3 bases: TGTGCCAGTAGTTCTGGACAGGTCTCTGAAGCTTTCTTT.

The CDR3 DNA follows: TGCGCCAGCAGCCAAGATTACCCCAGGGGGATGGACACTGAAGCTTTCTTT. Translated, it gives CASSQDYPRGMDTEAFF. This chain links TRBV4-1 with TRBJ1-1; 7 nucleotides match TRBD1. The V gene end was trimmed by 0 bases and the J gene end by 3 bases; junction bases not matched to a gene: 10. The CDR3 covers 17 residues. The germline CDR1 and CDR2 sequences are MGHRA and YSYEKL.

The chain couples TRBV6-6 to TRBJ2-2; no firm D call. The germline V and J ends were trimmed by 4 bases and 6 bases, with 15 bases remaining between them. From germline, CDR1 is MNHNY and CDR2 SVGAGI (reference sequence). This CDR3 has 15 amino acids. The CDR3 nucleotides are TGTGCCAGCAGTTCTTCTTTTATTTACGCCGGGGAGCTGTTTTTT. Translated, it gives CASSSSFIYAGELFF.

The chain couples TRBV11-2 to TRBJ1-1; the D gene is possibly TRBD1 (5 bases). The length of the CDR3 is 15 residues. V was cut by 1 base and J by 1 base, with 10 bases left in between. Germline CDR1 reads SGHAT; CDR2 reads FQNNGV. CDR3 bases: TGTGCCAGCAGCTTAGGGGGGGGGTCGAACACTGAAGCTTTCTTT. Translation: CASSLGGGSNTEAFF.

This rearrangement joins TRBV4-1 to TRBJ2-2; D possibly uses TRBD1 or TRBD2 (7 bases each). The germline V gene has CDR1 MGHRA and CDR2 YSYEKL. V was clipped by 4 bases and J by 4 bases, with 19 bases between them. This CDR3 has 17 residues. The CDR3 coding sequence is TGCGCCAGCAGCCCAGGGGGAGGGCGGGGGCGCACCGGGGAGCTGTTTTTT. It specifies CASSPGGGRGRTGELFF.

This CDR3 is CASSGGGETQYF. CDR3 DNA: TGTGCCAGCAGCGGAGGCGGGGAGACCCAGTACTTC. The V call is TRBV9, the J call TRBJ2-5; weak D call: TRBD2 (5 bases). Germline V gene data show CDR1 as SGDLS and CDR2 as YYNGEE. The CDR3 totals 12 residues. V lost 3 bases, J lost 5 bases, and 8 bases lay in between.

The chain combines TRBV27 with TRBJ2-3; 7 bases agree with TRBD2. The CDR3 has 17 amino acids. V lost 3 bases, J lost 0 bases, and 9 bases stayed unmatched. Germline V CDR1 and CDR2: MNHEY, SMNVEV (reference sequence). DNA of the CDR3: TGTGCCAGCAGTTTCTCCCAAGCGGGGACTAGCACAGATACGCAGTATTTT. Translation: CASSFSQAGTSTDTQYF.

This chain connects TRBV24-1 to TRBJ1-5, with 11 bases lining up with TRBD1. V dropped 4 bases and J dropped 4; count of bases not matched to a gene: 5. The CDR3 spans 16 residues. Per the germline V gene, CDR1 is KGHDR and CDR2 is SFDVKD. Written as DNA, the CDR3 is TGTGCCACCAGTGACCCAGGGACAGGGGGTAATCAGCCCCAGCATTTT. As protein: CATSDPGTGGNQPQHF.

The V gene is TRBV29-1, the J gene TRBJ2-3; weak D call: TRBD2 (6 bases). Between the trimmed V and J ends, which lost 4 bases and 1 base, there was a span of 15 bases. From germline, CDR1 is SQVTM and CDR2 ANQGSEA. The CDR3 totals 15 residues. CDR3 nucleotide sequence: TGCAGCGTTGTAGCGGTTAGCGAAGGCACAGATACGCAGTATTTT. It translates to CSVVAVSEGTDTQYF.

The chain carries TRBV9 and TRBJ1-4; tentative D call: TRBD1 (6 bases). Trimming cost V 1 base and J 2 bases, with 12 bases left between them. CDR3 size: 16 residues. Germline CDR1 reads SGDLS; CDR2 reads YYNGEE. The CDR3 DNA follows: TGTGCCAGCAGCGTAACAGGGTCTGCCACTAATGAAAAACTGTTTTTT. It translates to CASSVTGSATNEKLFF.

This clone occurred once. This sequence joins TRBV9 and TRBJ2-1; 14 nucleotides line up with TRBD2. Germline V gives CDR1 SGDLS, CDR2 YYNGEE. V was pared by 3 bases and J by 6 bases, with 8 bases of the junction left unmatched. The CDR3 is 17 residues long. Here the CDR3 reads CASSARGGTSGGNEQFF. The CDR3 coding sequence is TGTGCCAGCAGCGCCAGAGGGGGGACTAGCGGGGGCAATGAGCAGTTCTTC.

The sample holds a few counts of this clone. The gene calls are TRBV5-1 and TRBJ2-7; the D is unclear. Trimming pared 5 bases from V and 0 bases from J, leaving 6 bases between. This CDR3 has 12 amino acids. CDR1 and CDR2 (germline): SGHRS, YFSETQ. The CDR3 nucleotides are TGCGCCAGCAGGGCGGACTCCTACGAGCAGTACTTC. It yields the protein CASRADSYEQYF.

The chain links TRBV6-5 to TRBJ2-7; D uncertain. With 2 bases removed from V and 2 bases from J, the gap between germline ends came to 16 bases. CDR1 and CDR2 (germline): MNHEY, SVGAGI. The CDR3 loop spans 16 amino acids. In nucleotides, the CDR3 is TGTGCCAGCAGTTACCATCCCAGGTCGGGCCCCTACGAGCAGTACTTC. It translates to CASSYHPRSGPYEQYF.

CDR3 sequence: CASSPGTSGSAYEQYF. Here the CDR3 DNA reads TGCGCCAGCAGCCCAGGGACTAGCGGGAGTGCTTACGAGCAGTACTTC. V is TRBV5-1 and J is TRBJ2-7, with 14 bases aligning to TRBD2. The V segment lost 4 bases and the J segment 4 bases; nucleotides outside the gene matches: 7. Germline CDR1 SGHRS, CDR2 YFSETQ. The CDR3 extends over 16 amino acids.

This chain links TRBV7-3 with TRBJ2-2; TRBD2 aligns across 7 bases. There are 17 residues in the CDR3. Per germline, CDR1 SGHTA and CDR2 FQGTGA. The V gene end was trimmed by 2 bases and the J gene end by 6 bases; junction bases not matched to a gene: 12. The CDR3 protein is CASSLLAGTTGPGELFF. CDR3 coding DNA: TGTGCCAGCAGCTTATTGGCCGGGACTACTGGACCCGGGGAGCTGTTTTTT.

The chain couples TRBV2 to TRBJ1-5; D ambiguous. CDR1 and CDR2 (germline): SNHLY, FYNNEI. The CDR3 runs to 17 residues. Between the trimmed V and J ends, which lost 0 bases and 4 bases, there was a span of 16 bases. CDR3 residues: CASSEAIGGFRNQPQHF. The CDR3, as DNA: TGTGCCAGCAGTGAAGCAATTGGCGGCTTTAGGAATCAGCCCCAGCATTTT.